These T cell receptor beta chains were read from a single sample in a study of T cells in tumors after PD-1 blockade. The assay was immunoSEQ multiplex PCR, and TCRdb's table has in-frame clones only and misses some. This sample has over 10,000 clones; 63% occur once, and the top ten carry roughly 16%. The specimen was tumor tissue, collected before anti-PD-1 treatment. The source of these receptors is a human donor with basal cell carcinoma. The CDR3 runs from the conserved cysteine through the conserved F or W. D genes are given only for firm matches. The size of a clone is reported for some rows only, either as once, few or many, or as a class for expanded clones.

clone_size,v_call,j_call,d_call,cdr3_nt,cdr3_aa
-,TRBV7-2,TRBJ2-2,TRBD2,TGTGCCAGCAGCTTAGTCGGGGGGTCGAACACCGGGGAGCTGTTTTTT,CASSLVGGSNTGELFF
-,TRBV19,TRBJ2-4,-,TGTGCCAGTAGTCCCTCCTTGGGGATGAGCAAAAACATTCAGTACTTC,CASSPSLGMSKNIQYF
few,TRBV21-1,TRBJ1-6,-,TGTGCCAGCCCCCCCCCGTATAATTCACCCCTCCACTTT,CASPPPYNSPLHF
-,TRBV24-1,TRBJ2-2,TRBD1,TGTGCAACAAGGACAGGGGGGGACTTGGGCACCGGGGAGCTGTTTTTT,CATRTGGDLGTGELFF
-,TRBV19,TRBJ2-7,-,TGTGCCAGTAGAACTGAGATGGACAGTTACGAGCAGTACTTC,CASRTEMDSYEQYF
-,TRBV24-1,TRBJ2-2,-,TGTGCCACCAGTGACGTCCTACACGGGGCCGGGGAGCTGTTTTTT,CATSDVLHGAGELFF
-,TRBV2,TRBJ1-3,TRBD1,TGTGCCAGCAGGAGGGACAGGGGGCCCCTGCCGCGGAACACCATATATTTT,CASRRDRGPLPRNTIYF
-,TRBV15,TRBJ1-2,-,TGTGCCACCTCTCTACCGTGGGCTATTAGGAATAATGGCTACACCTTC,CATSLPWAIRNNGYTF
-,TRBV19,TRBJ2-1,-,TGTGCCAGTAGTTCCGCCTCGGGACCAAATGAGCAGTTCTTC,CASSSASGPNEQFF
-,TRBV19,TRBJ1-2,-,TGTGCCAGTAGTCCGAGGACAGCCCGGGGTTTTGGCTACACCTTC,CASSPRTARGFGYTF
-,TRBV5-1,TRBJ2-3,-,TGCGCCAGCAGCTTGGTGGGGGCTAGCGGAAATCCTAGCACAGATACGCAGTATTTT,CASSLVGASGNPSTDTQYF
-,TRBV14,TRBJ2-7,TRBD2,TGTGCCAGCAGCCGACTAGCTAAGGACGAGCAGTACTTC,CASSRLAKDEQYF
few,TRBV7-9,TRBJ1-1,-,TGTGCCAGCAGCCTTCCGGGGGGTAACACTGAAGCTTTCTTT,CASSLPGGNTEAFF
-,TRBV11-3,TRBJ1-2,-,TGTGCCAGCAGCCCTCCCCCACCACTCCAAAGAGGCTACACCTTC,CASSPPPPLQRGYTF
-,TRBV4-3,TRBJ1-4,-,TGCGCCAGCAGCCAAGACCCTCAAGTTCCGGGGGGGACTAATGAAAAACTGTTTTTT,CASSQDPQVPGGTNEKLFF
few,TRBV7-3,TRBJ2-6,TRBD2,TGTGCCAGCAGCCCAGCGGGGGGCTCTGGGGCCAACGTCCTGACTTTC,CASSPAGGSGANVLTF
-,TRBV18,TRBJ2-5,TRBD1,TGTGCCAGCTCACCTCCGGGACAGGGAGAGACCCAGTACTTC,CASSPPGQGETQYF
-,TRBV6-4,TRBJ1-6,-,TGTGCCAGCAGTGCAGGGAGGGATCAGGCCCTCCACTTT,CASSAGRDQALHF
-,TRBV11-1,TRBJ2-7,-,TGTGCCAGCAGCTCGGGAGCTTTTCCATCCTACGAGCAGTACTTC,CASSSGAFPSYEQYF
-,TRBV2,TRBJ1-6,-,TGTGCCAGCAGTGAATTGGCGAATTCACCCCTCCACTTT,CASSELANSPLHF
once,TRBV5-4,TRBJ2-7,-,TGTGCCAGCAGCCCCAGGGGAACTGAGCAGTACTTC,CASSPRGTEQYF
-,TRBV19,TRBJ1-5,-,TGTGCCAGTAGTATTGGGGGGACCGATCAGCCCCAGCATTTT,CASSIGGTDQPQHF
-,TRBV6-5,TRBJ2-3,-,TGTGCCAGCAGTTACTCAGATACGCAGTATTTT,CASSYSDTQYF
-,TRBV19,TRBJ2-7,-,TGTGCCAGTAAGCAGGGTCTAGGCGAGCAGTACTTC,CASKQGLGEQYF
few,TRBV19,TRBJ2-3,TRBD1,TGTGCCAGTAGTATCGGCTGGGACAGAGACACAGATACGCAGTATTTT,CASSIGWDRDTDTQYF
-,TRBV6-6,TRBJ2-1,TRBD1,TGTGCCAGCAGTTACTCGACAGGGGCCTCGAGTGAGCAGTTCTTC,CASSYSTGASSEQFF
-,TRBV5-8,TRBJ2-7,-,TGTGCCAGCAGCTTGGGAAAAGGCTACGAGCAGTACTTC,CASSLGKGYEQYF
few,TRBV19,TRBJ1-5,TRBD1,TGTGCCAGTACCGGGACAGGCAATCAGCCCCAGCATTTT,CASTGTGNQPQHF
-,TRBV9,TRBJ2-3,-,TGTGCCACATCGAGGGGGGGGAGCACAGATACGCAGTATTTT,CATSRGGSTDTQYF
-,TRBV21-1,TRBJ2-3,-,TGTGCCAGCGGAAAACAGGGGGCCTTCACAGATACGCAGTATTTT,CASGKQGAFTDTQYF
few,TRBV18,TRBJ2-2,TRBD1,TGTGCCAGCTCACCACTGACAGGGAGCGGGGAGCTGTTTTTT,CASSPLTGSGELFF
medium-sized,TRBV5-1,TRBJ1-6,-,TGCGCCAGCAGCTTGGGAACGGGTGGTGGTTCACCCCTCCACTTT,CASSLGTGGGSPLHF
-,TRBV30,TRBJ1-2,-,TGTGCCTGGAGTGTACTGGGGAATAACTATGGCTACACCTTC,CAWSVLGNNYGYTF
-,TRBV6-6,TRBJ2-3,-,TGTGCCAGCAGTTATGTAGCTGAGCGCACAGATACGCAGTATTTT,CASSYVAERTDTQYF
once,TRBV30,TRBJ2-7,TRBD1,TGTGCCTGGAGGAACAGGGGCAGCTACGAGCAGTACTTC,CAWRNRGSYEQYF
-,TRBV5-4,TRBJ1-6,-,TGTGCCAGCAGTCCCGGGACACCTTCACCCCTCCACTTT,CASSPGTPSPLHF
few,TRBV11-3,TRBJ2-7,-,TGTGCCAGCAGCTTAGAGGGAAACGAGCAGTACTTC,CASSLEGNEQYF
few,TRBV14,TRBJ2-7,-,TGTGCCAGCAGCCAATTTTACGAGCAGTACTTC,CASSQFYEQYF
-,TRBV7-6,TRBJ2-1,-,TGTGCCAGCAGCTTAGCTGAAGCCGCGGGAAGGGAGCAGTTCTTC,CASSLAEAAGREQFF
-,TRBV30,TRBJ1-2,-,TGTGCCTGGAGTGTAGAGCGGGGGGCTGCTGGCTACACCTTC,CAWSVERGAAGYTF
-,TRBV10-3,TRBJ2-2,-,TGTGCCATCAGTGAGTCTACAGGCCGGGAGCTGTTTTTT,CAISESTGRELFF
few,TRBV19,TRBJ2-1,TRBD2,TGTGCCAGTAGTATGATAGCGGGGGGCTCCAATGAGCAGTTCTTC,CASSMIAGGSNEQFF
-,TRBV10-3,TRBJ2-2,-,TGTGCCATCAGCACGAACGGGGCCGGGGAGCTGTTTTTT,CAISTNGAGELFF
-,TRBV7-2,TRBJ2-4,TRBD1,TGTGCCAGCAGCTCGACAGGGGGCGCCTCCAAAAACATTCAGTACTTC,CASSSTGGASKNIQYF
-,TRBV21-1,TRBJ1-1,-,TGTGCCACGCAAAAGGGTTTGAACACTGAAGCTTTCTTT,CATQKGLNTEAFF
few,TRBV5-4,TRBJ1-2,TRBD1,TGTGCCAGCAGCTTGAGCCGACAGGGGAAGAACTATGGCTACACCTTC,CASSLSRQGKNYGYTF
-,TRBV24-1,TRBJ1-3,-,TGTGCCACCAGCGAGACTGGAAACACCATATATTTT,CATSETGNTIYF
-,TRBV7-2,TRBJ2-7,TRBD2,TGTGCCAGCAGCTTAGTAACGCTAGCGGGGGGGCTAGACTACGAGCAGTACTTC,CASSLVTLAGGLDYEQYF
once,TRBV7-8,TRBJ2-7,TRBD1,TGTGCCAGCACCCCAGGCAGGGGGCGCTACGAGCAGTACTTC,CASTPGRGRYEQYF
-,TRBV5-1,TRBJ2-1,TRBD2,TGCGCCAGCAGCTTGGTGCGGGAGGTCAATGAGCAGTTCTTC,CASSLVREVNEQFF
-,TRBV7-9,TRBJ1-1,-,TGTGCCAGCAGCCCCTCCGTGACTGAAGCTTTCTTT,CASSPSVTEAFF
-,TRBV5-4,TRBJ2-6,-,TGTGCCAGCAGCTTGGAGGCAGGTCGTGGGGCCAACGTCCTGACTTTC,CASSLEAGRGANVLTF
few,TRBV7-9,TRBJ1-5,-,TGTGCCAGCAGCTCAAAGGGGGGCGAGCCCCAGCATTTT,CASSSKGGEPQHF
-,TRBV2,TRBJ2-7,TRBD1,TGTGCCAGCAGTGACTACGGGACAGGGGTCGAGCAGTACTTC,CASSDYGTGVEQYF
few,TRBV4-1,TRBJ1-4,TRBD1,TGCGCCAGCAGCCGCGAATACAGGGGCGCTGAAAAACTGTTTTTT,CASSREYRGAEKLFF
-,TRBV6-2/TRBV6-3,TRBJ1-6,-,TGTGCCAGCAGTTCCCGCGGGGCACCCCTCCACTTT,CASSSRGAPLHF
-,TRBV7-2,TRBJ1-1,TRBD1,TGTGCCAGCAGCCACAACGCAGGGGGCACTGAAGCTTTCTTT,CASSHNAGGTEAFF
-,TRBV3-1/TRBV3-2,TRBJ2-3,TRBD2,TGTGCCAGCAGCCCTCGGCTAGCGGGGGGTGGGAATACGCAGTATTTT,CASSPRLAGGGNTQYF